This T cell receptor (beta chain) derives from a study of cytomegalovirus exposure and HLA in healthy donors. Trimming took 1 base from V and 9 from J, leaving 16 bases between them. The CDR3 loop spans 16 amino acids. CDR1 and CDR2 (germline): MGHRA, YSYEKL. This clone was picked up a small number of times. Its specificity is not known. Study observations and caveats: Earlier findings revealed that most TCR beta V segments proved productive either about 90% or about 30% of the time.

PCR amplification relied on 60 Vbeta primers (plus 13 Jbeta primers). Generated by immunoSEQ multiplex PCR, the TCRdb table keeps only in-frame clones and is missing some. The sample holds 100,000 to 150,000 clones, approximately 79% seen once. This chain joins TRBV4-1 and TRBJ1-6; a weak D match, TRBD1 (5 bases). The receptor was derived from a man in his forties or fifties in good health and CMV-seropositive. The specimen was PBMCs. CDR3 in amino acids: CASSQGRGEGTSPLHF. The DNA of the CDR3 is TGCGCCAGCAGCCAAGGGAGGGGCGAGGGGACTTCACCCCTCCACTTT.